The sequence of this T cell receptor (beta chain) was determined in a study of blood T cells in healthy people across ages. Germline V CDR1 and CDR2: LGHNA, YNFKEQ. The CDR3 is made up of 17 amino acids. It was around 10 milliliters of peripheral blood that were drawn from each donor. Findings of the study overall: Samples with more naive T cells showed higher observed beta diversity.

Worth noting for this clonotype: What it recognizes is unknown. One end of the junction fails to match germline, which may point to a read error.

Primed by a sample-barcoded 5' primer and a J-beta primer mix, a second PCR proceeded for roughly 7 to 12 cycles. Each of the samples gave a minimum of 3 million paired-end reads that contained CDR3. Each CDR3 protein gets one entry after TCRdb re-called the 5' RACE reads with MiXCR. The sample includes over 1,300,000 distinct CDR3 sequences, roughly 64% seen only once; the top ten take 6.5% to 8.5%. The TCR was taken from a man younger than 35 in good health. The chain uses TRBV4-2 and TRBJ1-2; TRBD1 aligns across 8 bases. The sample consisted of blood. This CDR3 reads CANSQDYRSGGGYGYTF. CDR3 coding DNA: TGTGCCAACAGCCAAGATTACAGGTCAGGGGGCGGCTATGGCTACACCTTC.